This T cell receptor (beta chain) was captured by sequencing in a study of cytomegalovirus exposure and HLA in healthy donors. Study-wide findings and caveats: Highly shared variants forming one cluster were likely a sequencing artifact. Productive status was seen about 87% or about 30% of the time for most TCR beta V segments in an earlier analysis.

Notes on this clone: Its antigen is not known.

Vbeta (60) and Jbeta (13) primers were used in the PCR. Generated by immunoSEQ multiplex PCR, the TCRdb table keeps only in-frame clones and is missing some. There are some 150,000 clones in the sample; 64% occur only once, and 3% lies in the top ten. The specimen was PBMCs. The TCR originated in a woman in her thirties in good health and CMV-seropositive.

The CDR3 protein is CAIRRGGYGYTF. CDR3 in DNA: TGTGCCATCAGGAGGGGGGGCTATGGCTACACCTTC. The V call is TRBV10-3, the J call TRBJ1-2; tentatively, D is TRBD1 (6 bases). CDR1 and CDR2 from the germline V gene are ENHRY and SYGVKD. The CDR3 extends over 12 amino acids. Trimming took off 6 bases at V and 4 bases at J, with 9 bases between the two ends.